This T cell receptor (beta chain) was identified during a study of identical twins. A universal primer site was created by template switching, with the cDNA bearing unique molecular identifiers. TCRdb re-analysed the 5' RACE reads in MiXCR, keeping a single row per CDR3 protein. The sample has roughly 710,000 distinct CDR3 sequences; roughly 6% are singletons. This clonotype was recorded at least ten times. The antigen is not known. Points from the study as a whole: Analyses based on zero insertions could be partly confounded by invariant MAIT and iNKT cells.

Germline V gene sequence: CDR1 SGHVS, CDR2 FQNEAQ. The length of the CDR3 is 15 residues. V dropped 10 bases and J dropped 5; count of bases not matched to a gene: 10. Every donor was a healthy Caucasian. The sequenced material came from naive T cells sorted from blood. The chain recombines TRBV7-8 with TRBJ2-7, with TRBD2 matching 14 bases. This receptor was identified in a man aged 18 to 30 in good health. The CDR3 nucleotides read TGTGCCACTGAACCGGGACTAGCGGGAGAGAACGAGCAGTACGTC. This codes for CATEPGLAGENEQYV.